This T cell receptor beta chain was identified during a study of T cells in Graves' hyperthyroidism and ophthalmopathy. Overall study context: Peripheral blood samples were taken at initial diagnosis, prior to any treatment.

A roughly 9.7 ml volume of fresh peripheral blood provided the PBMCs. The CDR3 runs 15 residues. J gave up 4 bases and V 3 bases, and 8 bases lay outside the gene matches. Overall study results and limits: In the blood, most expanded thyroid clonotypes above 0.001 appeared as well. In the analysis, a 13 V-J model separated ophthalmopathy from stable hyperthyroidism.

The source material, RNA transcripts, was used to amplify TCR beta CDR3 regions. In the first-round RT-PCR of the TCR CDR3, the HTBI primer set was used. Each CDR3 protein is one row after TCRdb ran MiXCR on the multiplex PCR reads. The sample has about 59,000 distinct CDR3 sequences, roughly half seen once. The table lists this clonotype with a few counts. Its antigen is not known. The V gene is TRBV12-3 or TRBV12-4, the J gene TRBJ2-5; 7 nucleotides align to TRBD2. Material: blood. This receptor was taken from a woman aged 55-69 years with Graves' ophthalmopathy. The CDR3 nucleotides are TGTGCCAGCAGTTTTTCCACCGGGGAGGGAGAGACCCAGTACTTC. It encodes CASSFSTGEGETQYF.